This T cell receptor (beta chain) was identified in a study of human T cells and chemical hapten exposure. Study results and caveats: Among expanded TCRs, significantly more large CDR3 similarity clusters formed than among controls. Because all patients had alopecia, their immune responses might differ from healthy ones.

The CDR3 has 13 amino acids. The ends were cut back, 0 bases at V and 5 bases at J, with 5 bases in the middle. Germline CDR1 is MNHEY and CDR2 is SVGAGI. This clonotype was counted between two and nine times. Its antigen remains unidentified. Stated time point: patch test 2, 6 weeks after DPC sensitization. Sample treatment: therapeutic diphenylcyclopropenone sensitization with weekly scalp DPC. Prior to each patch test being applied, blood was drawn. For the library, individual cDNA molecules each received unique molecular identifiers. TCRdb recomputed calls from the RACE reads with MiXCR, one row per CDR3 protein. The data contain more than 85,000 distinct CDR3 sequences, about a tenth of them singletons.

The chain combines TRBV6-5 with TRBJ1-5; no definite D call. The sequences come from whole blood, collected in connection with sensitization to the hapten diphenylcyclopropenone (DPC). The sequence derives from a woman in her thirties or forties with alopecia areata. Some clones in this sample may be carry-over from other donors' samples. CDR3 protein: CASSYSGDQPQHF. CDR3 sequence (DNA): TGTGCCAGCAGTTACTCGGGAGATCAGCCCCAGCATTTT.